This T cell receptor beta chain was sequenced in a study of T cell changes during pregnancy in multiple sclerosis. Sequencing used immunoSEQ multiplex PCR; TCRdb keeps in-frame clones, though not all of them. The top ten clones hold over 0.35% of a sample with around 130,000 clones, 90% to 98% of them seen once. Germline V gene data show CDR1 as MNHNY and CDR2 as SVGAGI (reference sequence). The V end was cut by 6 bases, the J end by 7 bases, with 11 bases between. This CDR3 spans 12 amino acids. This clone is a singleton in its sample. This receptor was obtained from a female donor with multiple sclerosis, enrolled in a pregnancy study. Here the sequenced sample was peripheral blood, taken after pregnancy. This chain links TRBV6-6 with TRBJ2-3; D uncertain. The CDR3 loop is CASRSPPNTQYF. The CDR3 region has the DNA TGTGCCAGCAGAAGCCCCCCGAATACGCAGTATTTT.